The rows below give T cell receptor beta chains drawn from one sample of a study of shared clonotypes between healthy human individuals. TCRdb's table, derived via immunoSEQ multiplex PCR, lists solely in-frame clones and lacks some. The sample includes hundreds of thousands of clones, 85% to 95% of them seen just once. Sequencing was performed on naive CD8+ T cells sorted from blood. The receptors stem from a woman aged 30 to 39 in good health. Both conserved end residues are part of each CDR3. Fields, in order: clone size, D gene, CDR3 length, V gene, J gene, CDR3 protein, CDR3 DNA. A D gene is named only where the DNA matches it firmly. Clone sizes are given selectively: once, few, many, or a class where the clone is expanded.

.	TRBD2	15	TRBV28	TRBJ2-1	CASSLSLAGVNEQFF	TGTGCCAGCAGTTTATCACTAGCGGGAGTCAATGAGCAGTTCTTC
once	.	12	TRBV19	TRBJ2-1	CASRVGAGEQFF	TGTGCCAGTAGGGTCGGCGCCGGTGAGCAGTTCTTC
.	.	13	TRBV6-5	TRBJ2-1	CASSHGLYNEQFF	TGTGCCAGCAGTCACGGACTCTACAATGAGCAGTTCTTC
.	.	15	TRBV2	TRBJ2-7	CASSEPPGGQPEQYF	TGTGCCAGCAGTGAACCACCAGGGGGGCAACCCGAGCAGTACTTC
.	.	13	TRBV9	TRBJ2-1	CASRGRDNNEQFF	TGTGCCAGCAGAGGCAGAGATAACAATGAGCAGTTCTTC
few	.	14	TRBV27	TRBJ2-7	CASSLSGSSYEQYF	TGTGCCAGCAGTTTATCAGGCAGCTCCTACGAGCAGTACTTC
.	.	15	TRBV4-1	TRBJ2-7	CASSQEDRSSYEQYF	TGCGCCAGCAGCCAAGAAGACCGGAGCTCCTACGAGCAGTACTTC
once	.	15	TRBV21-1	TRBJ2-4	CALHKTPRAKNIQYF	TGTGCCCTACATAAAACTCCCAGGGCCAAAAACATTCAGTACTTC
.	TRBD1	14	TRBV27	TRBJ1-5	CASWDRGHNQPQHF	TGTGCCAGCTGGGACAGGGGACATAATCAGCCCCAGCATTTT
.	.	19	TRBV7-9	TRBJ1-4	CASSLGTLEGNGTNEKLFF	TGTGCCAGCAGCTTAGGGACACTCGAGGGGAATGGAACTAATGAAAAACTGTTTTTT
.	.	14	TRBV27	TRBJ2-7	CASSLSWASYEQYF	TGTGCCAGCAGTTTGTCATGGGCCTCCTACGAGCAGTACTTC
.	.	13	TRBV9	TRBJ2-7	CASSVGAGSEQYF	TGTGCCAGCAGCGTCGGCGCAGGGTCCGAGCAGTACTTC
.	.	15	TRBV4-1	TRBJ2-1	CASSHQLDGLGEQFF	TGCGCCAGCAGCCACCAACTAGATGGTTTAGGCGAGCAGTTCTTC
.	.	17	TRBV2	TRBJ2-6	CASSEDLTLPGANVLTF	TGTGCCAGCAGTGAAGATTTGACCTTACCTGGGGCCAACGTCCTGACTTTC
.	.	12	TRBV19	TRBJ1-1	CASSIKGSEAFF	TGTGCCAGTAGTATAAAAGGGTCTGAAGCTTTCTTT
.	.	15	TRBV9	TRBJ1-4	CASSGTGQPGEKLFF	TGTGCCAGCAGCGGGACCGGGCAGCCGGGTGAAAAACTGTTTTTT
.	.	15	TRBV19	TRBJ2-3	CASSIRDNPTDTQYF	TGTGCCAGTAGTATTCGGGACAACCCCACAGATACGCAGTATTTT
.	.	12	TRBV10-1	TRBJ2-2	CASSEQTGELFF	TGCGCCAGCAGTGAGCAGACCGGGGAGCTGTTTTTT
.	.	15	TRBV27	TRBJ1-1	CASSLRSGRDTEAFF	TGTGCCAGCAGTTTAAGGTCGGGAAGGGACACTGAAGCTTTCTTT
once	TRBD1	16	TRBV5-4	TRBJ2-7	CASSLAFTGGIHEQYF	TGTGCCAGCAGCTTGGCCTTCACAGGGGGAATCCACGAGCAGTACTTC
.	.	12	TRBV19	TRBJ2-2	CASRSLLGELFF	TGTGCCAGTAGGAGCCTCCTCGGGGAGCTGTTTTTT
.	.	14	TRBV5-6	TRBJ2-7	CASTVSFGSYEQYF	TGTGCCAGCACCGTAAGTTTTGGGTCCTACGAGCAGTACTTC
.	TRBD2	18	TRBV18	TRBJ2-7	CASSPVGSGRSLEYEQYF	TGTGCCAGCTCACCAGTTGGGAGCGGGAGGAGTTTAGAGTACGAGCAGTACTTC
.	TRBD1	13	TRBV13	TRBJ2-7	CASSSGTAYEQYF	TGTGCCAGCAGCTCAGGGACAGCCTACGAGCAGTACTTC
.	.	14	TRBV10-2	TRBJ2-3	CASSPVRSTDTQYF	TGCGCCAGCAGCCCGGTTAGAAGCACAGATACGCAGTATTTT
.	TRBD2	13	TRBV7-6	TRBJ2-7	CASSQRETYEQYF	TGTGCCAGCAGCCAGCGGGAGACCTACGAGCAGTACTTC